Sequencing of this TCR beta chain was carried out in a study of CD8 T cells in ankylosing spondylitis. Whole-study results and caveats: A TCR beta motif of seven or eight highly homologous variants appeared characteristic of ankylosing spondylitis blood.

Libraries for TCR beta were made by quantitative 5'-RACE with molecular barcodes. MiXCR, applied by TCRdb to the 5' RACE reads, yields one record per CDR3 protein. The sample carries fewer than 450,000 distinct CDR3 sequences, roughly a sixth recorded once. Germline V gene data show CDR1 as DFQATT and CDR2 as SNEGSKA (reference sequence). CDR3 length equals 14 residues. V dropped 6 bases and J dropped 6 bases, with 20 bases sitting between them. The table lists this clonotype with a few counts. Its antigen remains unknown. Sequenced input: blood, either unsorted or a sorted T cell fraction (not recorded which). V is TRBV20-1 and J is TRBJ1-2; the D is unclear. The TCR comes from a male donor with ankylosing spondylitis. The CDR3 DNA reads TGCAGTGCCCGGCTGCAGCAAGCGGTTGATGGCTACACCTTC. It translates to CSARLQQAVDGYTF.